The next 19 T cell receptor beta chains were all read from a single sample in a study of blood T cells in healthy people across ages. Next came a second PCR, run for about 6 to 11 cycles, which used a sample-barcoded 5' primer along with a J-beta primer mix. TCRdb called the 5' RACE reads again in MiXCR, with one record for every CDR3 protein. The sample lists 800,000 to 1,300,000 distinct CDR3 sequences, around 27% occurring once. The same data also went into a second study, on T cells of mothers and their children.

Material for sequencing was blood. Receptor source: a girl aged 2-10 years in good health.

The rearrangement joins TRBV19 to TRBJ2-7, with TRBD2 matching 12 bases. The germline V gene encodes CDR1 LNHDA and CDR2 SQIVND (reference sequence). V was clipped by 6 bases and J by 0 bases; unmatched bases: 6. The length of the CDR3 is 16 residues. In nucleotides, the CDR3 is TGTGCCAGTAGGATGGAGACTAGCGGGGGCTCCTACGAGCAGTACTTC. Amino acids: CASRMETSGGSYEQYF.

The V call is TRBV18, the J call TRBJ1-2; tentatively, D is TRBD1 (5 bases). The CDR3 is 16 residues long. Germline V CDR1 and CDR2: KGHSH, LQKENI. V gave up 2 bases and J gave up 4 bases, with 17 bases separating them. CDR3 protein: CASSPASGDRPYGYTF. DNA for the CDR3: TGTGCCAGCTCACCAGCCTCCGGAGACAGACCCTATGGCTACACCTTC.

The rearrangement links TRBV3-1 to TRBJ2-3; D remains ambiguous. This CDR3 comprises 15 residues. Between the trimmed V and J ends, which lost 2 bases and 2 bases, there was a span of 11 bases. Germline loops: CDR1 LGHDT, CDR2 YNNKEL (reference sequence). CDR3 sequence: CASSQFLADTDTQYF. In DNA, the CDR3 is TGTGCCAGCAGCCAATTTCTCGCCGACACAGATACGCAGTATTTT.

The rearrangement links TRBV4-3 to TRBJ2-1, with D unresolved. Germline lookup yields CDR1 LGHNA and CDR2 YSLEER. CDR3 length equals 13 residues. Trimming removed 4 bases at V and 9 bases at J, with 13 bases between. The chain's CDR3 is CASSPILSGEQFF. The CDR3 DNA sequence: TGCGCCAGCAGCCCCATACTGAGTGGTGAGCAGTTCTTC.

There are a few counts of this clonotype. The rearrangement links TRBV6-6 to TRBJ2-3; D is unresolved. Between the trimmed V and J ends, which lost 8 bases and 0 bases, there was a span of 15 bases. Germline CDR1 and CDR2: MNHNY and SVGAGI (reference sequence). CDR3 size: 15 residues. CDR3 bases: TGTGCCAGCTGTATCGTACCCTCTAGCACAGATACGCAGTATTTT. Translated, it gives CASCIVPSSTDTQYF.

This clonotype was seen repeatedly, ten times or more. The genes are TRBV20-1 and TRBJ2-1; 7 nucleotides agree with TRBD2. The V gene's germline CDR1 is DFQATT and CDR2 SNEGSKA (reference sequence). This CDR3 has 14 residues. The junction had 21 bases not matched to a gene; V was cut back by 7 bases and J by 15 bases. The CDR3 sequence is CSVNPRGGSLSGFF. CDR3 coding DNA: TGCAGTGTTAACCCTCGGGGCGGGAGTCTGTCGGGGTTCTTC.

The rearrangement links TRBV7-6 to TRBJ2-5; 9 bases map to TRBD1. V shed 6 bases, J shed 4 bases, and the junction held 6 bases outside the gene matches. This CDR3 comprises 14 residues. Germline-derived CDR1 and CDR2 are SGHVS and FNYEAQ. CDR3 region: CASRTPGQGETQYF. CDR3 DNA sequence: TGTGCCAGCAGAACCCCGGGACAGGGAGAGACCCAGTACTTC.

This clonotype has a handful of counts. The chain employs TRBV20-1 and TRBJ1-6; no reliable D call. Germline V lookup: CDR1 DFQATT, CDR2 SNEGSKA (reference sequence). V lost 6 bases and J lost 7, with 10 bases in between. This CDR3 contains 12 residues. CDR3 DNA sequence: TGCAGTGCCCTGCCTGAGAATTCACCCCTCCACTTT. Protein sequence: CSALPENSPLHF.

The chain recombines TRBV6-2 or TRBV6-3 with TRBJ1-3; D unclear. Germline V gives CDR1 MNHEY, CDR2 SVGEGT. V lost 7 bases and J 0 bases, leaving 7 bases between the germline ends. The CDR3 is 13 amino acids. The CDR3 nucleotides are TGTGCCAGCATCGAGAGCTCTGGAAACACCATATATTTT. This encodes CASIESSGNTIYF.

This clonotype was recorded a few times. V usage is TRBV12-3 or TRBV12-4 and J usage is TRBJ1-2; the D gene is possibly TRBD1 (6 bases). The CDR3 has 15 residues. Trimming removed 1 base from V and 7 bases from J, with 16 bases in between. The CDR3 region is CASSLGKGVGGGYTF. The CDR3 bases are TGTGCCAGCAGTTTAGGGAAGGGGGTCGGAGGTGGCTACACCTTC.

The rearrangement links TRBV20-1 to TRBJ2-5, with TRBD2 matching 9 bases. The J call is in doubt because the DNA end fits TRBJ2-1 better. Germline-derived CDR1 and CDR2 are DFQATT and SNEGSKA (reference sequence). The length of the CDR3 is 13 residues. The CDR3 DNA is TGCAGTGCCCTTAGCGGGAGCGACTATGAGCAGTTCTTC. Translation gives CSALSGSDYEQFF.

This chain joins TRBV12-3 or TRBV12-4 and TRBJ2-5; 8 nucleotides match TRBD1. TRBJ2-1 explains the end of the DNA better; the J call may be wrong. The CDR3 length is 14 residues. The CDR3 is CASSFVDRANEQFF. CDR3 coding DNA: TGTGCCAGCAGTTTTGTGGACAGGGCCAATGAGCAGTTCTTC.

This clonotype was seen only a few times. The chain has TRBV12-5 and TRBJ2-3; TRBD2 matches 10 bases. Germline V gene lookup returns CDR1 LGHNT and CDR2 FRNRAP. This CDR3 has 15 amino acids. J was trimmed by 2 bases and V by 8 bases; bases with no gene match: 7. The CDR3 spells CASRGLAVNTDTQYF. CDR3 DNA sequence: TGTGCTAGTAGAGGACTAGCGGTAAACACAGATACGCAGTATTTT.

This sequence joins TRBV12-3 or TRBV12-4 and TRBJ2-2; perhaps TRBD1 as D (5 bases). Trimming pared 7 bases from V and 1 base from J, leaving 13 bases between. This CDR3 is built from 15 residues. The CDR3 region is CASTNHDRNTGELFF. The CDR3 DNA sequence: TGTGCCAGCACGAACCACGACAGGAACACCGGGGAGCTGTTTTTT.

The V and J genes are TRBV5-1 and TRBJ2-7; D is unclear. The CDR3 has 15 amino acids. CDR1 is SGHRS and CDR2 is YFSETQ in the germline V gene. V shed 0 bases and J shed 0 bases, with 10 bases lying between them. CDR3 nucleotide sequence: TGCGCCAGCAGCTTGGTTGGAGCCTACTCCTACGAGCAGTACTTC. Translated, it gives CASSLVGAYSYEQYF. Full variable domain (rest looked up from reference TRBV5-1 and TRBJ2-7): KAGVTQTPRYLIKTRGQQVTLSCSPISGHRSVSWYQQTPGQGLQFLFEYFSETQRNKGNFPGRFSGRQFSNSRSEMNVSTLELGDSALYLCASSLVGAYSYEQYFGPGTRLTVT.

This clonotype was recorded a few times. This chain uses TRBV6-6 with TRBJ1-1; TRBD1 matches at 10 bases. This CDR3 comprises 14 residues. The ends lost 6 bases at V and 10 bases at J; junction bases unmatched: 11. Germline CDR1 reads MNHNY; CDR2 reads SVGAGI (reference sequence). The CDR3 loop reads CASRSAGTGEGAFF. The CDR3 DNA reads as TGTGCCAGCAGAAGCGCCGGGACAGGGGAAGGAGCTTTCTTT.

The chain carries TRBV6-5 and TRBJ1-1, with D possibly being TRBD1 (6 bases). V lost 5 bases to trimming and J lost 4 bases, with 14 bases between them. The CDR3 has 14 amino acids. Germline V gene lookup returns CDR1 MNHEY and CDR2 SVGAGI. CDR3 sequence: CASSRSTGITEAFF. The CDR3 bases are TGTGCCAGCAGTCGATCGACAGGAATCACTGAAGCTTTCTTT.

V usage is TRBV27 and J usage is TRBJ2-1; possible D gene TRBD1, 6 bases. The CDR3 is made up of 15 amino acids. Germline-derived CDR1 and CDR2 are MNHEY and SMNVEV (reference sequence). The V end was cut by 8 bases, the J end by 0 bases, with 14 bases between. Written as DNA, the CDR3 is TGTGCCAGCTTCTTCAGGGGAAGCTCCTACAATGAGCAGTTCTTC. It yields the protein CASFFRGSSYNEQFF.

V gene TRBV7-3 combines with J gene TRBJ2-1, with 10 bases identical to TRBD2. Germline lookup yields CDR1 SGHTA and CDR2 FQGTGA. CDR3 size: 16 residues. V dropped 4 bases and J dropped 5; count of bases not matched to a gene: 8. CDR3 in DNA: TGTGCCAGCAGCTATTCCGGGACTAGCGTCAACAATGAGCAGTTCTTC. This encodes CASSYSGTSVNNEQFF.